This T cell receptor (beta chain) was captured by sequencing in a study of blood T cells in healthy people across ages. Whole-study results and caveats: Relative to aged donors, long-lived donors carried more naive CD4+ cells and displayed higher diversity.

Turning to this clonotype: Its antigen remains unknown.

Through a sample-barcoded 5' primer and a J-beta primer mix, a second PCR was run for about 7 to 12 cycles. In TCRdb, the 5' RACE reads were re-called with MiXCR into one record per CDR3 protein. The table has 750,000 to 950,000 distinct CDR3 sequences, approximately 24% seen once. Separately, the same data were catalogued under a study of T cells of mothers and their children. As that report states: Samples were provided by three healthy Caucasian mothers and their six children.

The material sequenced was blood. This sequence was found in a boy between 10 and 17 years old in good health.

This CDR3 is CASSYWTSGRAPHKNIQYF. Written as DNA, the CDR3 is TGTGCCAGCAGCTACTGGACTAGCGGGAGGGCCCCCCATAAAAACATTCAGTACTTC. V gene TRBV9 combines with J gene TRBJ2-4; 15 bases align to TRBD2. V shed 4 bases and J 4 bases; nucleotides not matched to a gene: 12. CDR3 length: 19 residues. CDR1 and CDR2 (germline): SGDLS, YYNGEE.